This passage covers 30 T cell receptor beta chains from one sample sequenced in a study of long-term antiretroviral therapy in people with HIV (dated by TCRdb to 2022 to 2024). The immunoSEQ hsTCRB v3.0 assay was used at survey level resolution to sequence the TRB variable region. Sourced from immuneACCESS, this table was stored by TCRdb with only in-frame sequences that have V and J called. A share of the clones is absent; for the studies checked, an unresolved V gene accounts for under half, and the remainder has no known explanation. The sample table contains 40,000 or so clones; only one count was recorded for roughly 87% of them. The ten top clones hold 6.2% of the sample. The material was unsorted PBMCs, obtained 1 year after starting antiretroviral therapy. These receptor sequences come from a man aged 18 to 30 with HIV.

J is TRBJ1-4 and V is TRBV19; D is unresolved. V was shortened by 11 bases and J by 10 bases, with 14 bases between the two germline ends. This CDR3 region has 11 residues. The germline V gene encodes CDR1 LNHDA and CDR2 SQIVND (reference sequence). CDR3 amino acids: CASTHAGKLFF. CDR3 bases: TGTGCCTCCACGCACGCTGGAAAACTGTTTTTT.

This sequence joins TRBV6-1 and TRBJ2-7; 11 bases line up with TRBD1. Trimming removed 6 bases from V and 3 bases from J; junction bases left unmatched: 4. This CDR3 has 14 residues. Germline CDR1 MNHNS, CDR2 SASEGT. The CDR3 reads CASRSGTGGYEQYF. In DNA, the CDR3 is TGTGCCAGCAGATCCGGGACAGGGGGCTACGAGCAGTACTTC.

The chain combines TRBV5-1 with TRBJ1-3; D is ambiguous. The V and J ends lost 0 bases and 1 base respectively, with 14 bases between them. Per the germline V gene, CDR1 is SGHRS and CDR2 is YFSETQ. This CDR3 is built from 17 residues. CDR3 residues: CASSLEIGPTSGNTIYF. The CDR3 nucleotides read TGCGCCAGCAGCTTGGAAATAGGTCCTACTTCTGGAAACACCATATATTTT.

This clone turned up a few times. This chain joins TRBV2 and TRBJ2-7; 7 positions agree with TRBD1. V trimming: 9 bases; J trimming: 0 bases; junction bases outside the gene matches: 5. The CDR3 sequence is 13 residues long. Germline-derived CDR1 and CDR2 are SNHLY and FYNNEI. Here the CDR3 reads CASTGTDSYEQYF. In DNA, the CDR3 is TGTGCCAGTACCGGGACAGACTCCTACGAGCAGTACTTC.

The chain couples TRBV5-1 to TRBJ1-1; weak D call: TRBD1 (6 bases). The CDR3 is 13 amino acids. Trimming took 4 bases from V and 1 from J, leaving 8 bases between them. Germline loops: CDR1 SGHRS, CDR2 YFSETQ. CDR3 sequence: CASSDRQNTEAFF. In DNA form, the CDR3 reads TGCGCCAGCAGCGACAGGCAGAACACTGAAGCTTTCTTT.

In the case of this clone: The junction shows a germline mismatch at one end, possibly a read error. J is TRBJ2-7 and V is TRBV25-1; D gene uncertain. Per germline, CDR1 MGHDK and CDR2 SYGVNS. The CDR3 is made up of 12 amino acids. The CDR3 DNA reads TGTGCCAGCAGTGTATATTCCTCCGAGCAGTACTTC. Translated: CASSVYSSEQYF.

This sequence joins TRBV5-1 and TRBJ1-2, with TRBD1 matching over 8 bases. CDR1 is SGHRS and CDR2 is YFSETQ in the germline V gene. V shed 1 base, J shed 6 bases, and the junction held 2 bases outside the gene matches. The CDR3 totals 13 residues. CDR3 in DNA: TGCGCCAGCAGCTTGTCGACAGGGGATGGCTACACCTTC. Protein product: CASSLSTGDGYTF.

The genes are TRBV10-3 and TRBJ2-3, with D perhaps matching TRBD2 (6 bases). With 5 bases removed from V and 0 bases from J, the gap between germline ends came to 15 bases. The CDR3 is 16 amino acids. CDR1 ENHRY and CDR2 SYGVKD come from the germline V gene. In nucleotides, the CDR3 is TGTGCCATCAGTAGTGGGGCTAGCGCTAGCACAGATACGCAGTATTTT. Amino acids: CAISSGASASTDTQYF.

This chain joins TRBV19 and TRBJ2-7; 12 bases map to TRBD2. This CDR3 spans 14 amino acids. CDR1 is LNHDA, CDR2 SQIVND, per germline (reference sequence). V shed 7 bases, J shed 1 base, and the junction held 2 bases outside the gene matches. In DNA form, the CDR3 reads TGTGCCAGTAAGACTAGCGGGGGATCCTACGAGCAGTACTTC. It is translated as CASKTSGGSYEQYF.

The genes are TRBV4-1 and TRBJ2-7, with 14 bases identical to TRBD2. CDR1 is MGHRA, CDR2 YSYEKL, per germline. This CDR3 is built from 15 residues. J gave up 4 bases and V 3 bases, and 2 bases lay outside the gene matches. CDR3 in amino acids: CASSQTSGGVYEQYF. The CDR3, as DNA: TGCGCCAGCAGCCAGACTAGCGGGGGGGTGTACGAGCAGTACTTC.

V usage is TRBV4-2 and J usage is TRBJ2-1; the D is unclear. Deletions cut 0 bases from V and 8 bases from J, with 14 bases between. The CDR3 sequence is 15 residues long. In germline, CDR1 is LGHNA, CDR2 YNFKEQ. The CDR3 DNA is TGTGCCAGCAGCCAAGAGCCTACCGCCCCCCATGAGCAGTTCTTC. It encodes CASSQEPTAPHEQFF.

The V call is TRBV27, the J call TRBJ1-2; D not resolved. Trimming stripped 4 bases from V and 3 bases from J, with 15 bases between. The germline CDR1 and CDR2 sequences are MNHEY and SMNVEV (reference sequence). The CDR3 length is 15 residues. CDR3 nucleotide sequence: TGTGCCAGCAGTTCCGGTCGGGCTACGGACTATGGCTACACCTTC. Protein product: CASSSGRATDYGYTF.

This clone was counted only a few times. The rearrangement uses TRBV21-1 and TRBJ2-1; TRBD2, the table's D call, lacks a check against the DNA. TRBV21-1 is given as a pseudogene. This CDR3 has 16 residues. The DNA for the CDR3 is TGTGCCAGCAGCCTAGCTCGGGAGGTCCGATACAATGAGCAGTTCTTC. Translated: CASSLAREVRYNEQFF.

The chain links TRBV7-9 to TRBJ2-1; tentative D call: TRBD1 (6 bases). Trimming pared 2 bases from V and 7 bases from J, leaving 12 bases between. Germline lookup yields CDR1 SEHNR and CDR2 FQNEAQ (reference sequence). The CDR3 runs to 14 residues. CDR3 residues: CASSLWRTGNEQFF. DNA of the CDR3: TGTGCCAGCAGCTTATGGAGAACAGGGAATGAGCAGTTCTTC.

Of note for this clone: Different DNA sequences within this sample yield the same CDR3. V usage is TRBV4-3 and J usage is TRBJ1-1; D not resolved. V lost 1 base to trimming and J lost 5 bases, with 11 bases between them. Germline assignment: CDR1 LGHNA and CDR2 YSLEER. The CDR3 extends over 14 amino acids. The CDR3: CASSQVEGRTEAFF. The CDR3 nucleotides are TGCGCCAGCAGCCAAGTCGAAGGGAGGACTGAAGCTTTCTTT.

About this clone itself: Other DNA sequences of this sample code for an identical CDR3. CDR3 in DNA: TGTGCCAGCAGTTACTCGCCCGGGGGCTACGAGCAGTACTTC. This gives the protein CASSYSPGGYEQYF. The chain is built from TRBV6-5 and TRBJ2-7; maybe TRBD2 (6 bases). V lost 0 bases and J 3 bases, leaving 9 bases between the germline ends. Germline CDR1 reads MNHEY; CDR2 reads SVGAGI. The CDR3 length is 14 residues.

V usage is TRBV7-9 and J usage is TRBJ2-2; D gene uncertain. Trimming removed 1 base at V and 0 bases at J, with 6 bases between. Per the germline V gene, CDR1 is SEHNR and CDR2 is FQNEAQ (reference sequence). The CDR3 has 15 residues. The CDR3, as DNA: TGTGCCAGCAGCTTAGGCATCTCGAACACCGGGGAGCTGTTTTTT. Encoded protein: CASSLGISNTGELFF.

The chain carries TRBV6-5 and TRBJ1-2, with D possibly being TRBD1 (5 bases). The CDR3 length is 15 residues. The V end was cut by 2 bases, the J end by 0 bases, with 10 bases between. Germline-derived CDR1 and CDR2 are MNHEY and SVGAGI. The CDR3 DNA reads TGTGCCAGCAGTTACGTCGGGGGAGCTAACTATGGCTACACCTTC. It is translated as CASSYVGGANYGYTF.

The genes are TRBV28 and TRBJ2-7, with TRBD2 as a possible D gene (5 bases). V was shortened by 2 bases and J by 0 bases, with 14 bases between the two germline ends. There are 16 residues in the CDR3. The germline gives CDR1 MDHEN, CDR2 SYDVKM. The CDR3 DNA follows: TGTGCCAGCAGTTTACCCGGACTTTTGAGCTCCTACGAGCAGTACTTC. Encoded protein: CASSLPGLLSSYEQYF.

The chain uses TRBV7-2 and TRBJ2-7; 8 bases line up with TRBD1. Germline V gene data show CDR1 as SGHTA and CDR2 as FQGNSA. This CDR3 is 14 amino acids long. The trim removed 5 bases at V and 4 bases at J, leaving 7 bases unmatched. CDR3 in DNA: TGTGCCAGCAGCCCCGGGACAGGATTATACGAGCAGTACTTC. This translates into CASSPGTGLYEQYF.

V and J are TRBV7-9 and TRBJ2-3; 14 bases line up with TRBD2. The ends lost 9 bases at V and 4 bases at J; junction bases unmatched: 3. The germline V gene encodes CDR1 SEHNR and CDR2 FQNEAQ (reference sequence). The CDR3 length is 14 residues. CDR3 sequence (DNA): TGTGCCAGTGGGACTAGCGGGAGCTCAGATACGCAGTATTTT. This translates into CASGTSGSSDTQYF.

The chain couples TRBV18 to TRBJ2-1, with no clear D. Germline V gene lookup returns CDR1 KGHSH and CDR2 LQKENI. CDR3 length: 15 residues. V lost 2 bases to trimming and J lost 0 bases, with 8 bases between them. CDR3: CASSPGLSSYNEQFF. The CDR3 DNA follows: TGTGCCAGCTCACCAGGGCTGAGCTCCTACAATGAGCAGTTCTTC.

The chain recombines TRBV19 with TRBJ2-7, with D hard to call. The CDR3 covers 14 residues. Germline V CDR1 and CDR2: LNHDA, SQIVND (reference sequence). The ends were cut back, 5 bases at V and 2 bases at J, with 13 bases in the middle. CDR3 protein: CASSYGVRTYEQYF. CDR3 bases: TGTGCCAGTAGTTATGGGGTAAGGACCTACGAGCAGTACTTC.

The V call is TRBV5-4, the J call TRBJ2-1, with 14 bases matching TRBD2. The CDR3 is 19 residues long. From germline, CDR1 is SGHNT and CDR2 YYREEE (reference sequence). The V gene end was trimmed by 3 bases and the J gene end by 0 bases; junction bases not matched to a gene: 8. The CDR3 is CASSSGTSGGFTSYNEQFF. DNA for the CDR3: TGTGCCAGCAGCTCCGGGACTAGCGGGGGCTTTACCTCCTACAATGAGCAGTTCTTC. The entire variable domain, with the rest obtained from reference TRBV5-4 and TRBJ2-1, is as follows: ETGVTQSPTHLIKTRGQQVTLRCSSQSGHNTVSWYQQALGQGPQFIFQYYREEENGRGNFPPRFSGLQFPNYSSELNVNALELDDSALYLCASSSGTSGGFTSYNEQFFGPGTRLTVL.

The gene calls are TRBV19 and TRBJ1-6; no reliable D call. The CDR3 sequence is 15 residues long. Per germline, CDR1 LNHDA and CDR2 SQIVND (reference sequence). V lost 2 bases and J 9 bases, leaving 14 bases between the germline ends. In nucleotides, the CDR3 is TGTGCCAGTAGTATAATATTGATGGGAACTTCACCCCTCCACTTT. It encodes CASSIILMGTSPLHF.

The chain is built from TRBV4-1 and TRBJ2-1; D possibly corresponds to TRBD1 (5 bases). The length of the CDR3 is 16 residues. V lost 2 bases to trimming and J lost 3 bases, with 14 bases between them. Germline lookup yields CDR1 MGHRA and CDR2 YSYEKL. The CDR3 bases are TGCGCCAGCAGCCAACAAGCCCAGGGCCTCTACAATGAGCAGTTCTTC. Translation: CASSQQAQGLYNEQFF.

The V and J genes are TRBV27 and TRBJ2-1, with D unresolved. V gave up 0 bases and J gave up 8 bases, with 17 bases separating them. CDR3 length: 16 amino acids. Germline lookup yields CDR1 MNHEY and CDR2 SMNVEV (reference sequence). DNA of the CDR3: TGTGCCAGCAGTTTATCCGCCGGAGCCCTTTGGGATGAGCAGTTCTTC. Translating it yields CASSLSAGALWDEQFF.

This sequence joins TRBV6-1 and TRBJ1-2; D is unclear. Germline V lookup: CDR1 MNHNS, CDR2 SASEGT. Trimming left V 11 bases short and J 3 bases short, with 13 bases between. The length of the CDR3 is 12 residues. CDR3 DNA: TGTGCCGGAGAGGGAATGGACTATGGCTACACCTTC. Encoded protein: CAGEGMDYGYTF.

This chain uses TRBV6-5 with TRBJ2-1, with TRBD1 matching over 7 bases. This CDR3 is 16 amino acids long. Trimming took 4 bases from V and 2 from J; bases not matched to a gene: 8. Germline loops: CDR1 MNHEY, CDR2 SVGAGI. The CDR3: CASSSDPGTAYNEQFF. DNA for the CDR3: TGTGCCAGCAGTTCCGACCCCGGGACAGCCTACAATGAGCAGTTCTTC.

The chain has TRBV4-3 and TRBJ1-2; D remains unclear. Germline lookup yields CDR1 LGHNA and CDR2 YSLEER. V was pared by 0 bases and J by 4 bases, with 15 bases between. The CDR3 runs to 16 residues. CDR3 bases: TGCGCCAGCAGCCAAGATCGTGCAAGTGATCCCTATGGCTACACCTTC. This encodes CASSQDRASDPYGYTF.